One sample yielded the 7 T cell receptor beta chains listed below, sequenced in a study of spatial heterogeneity in lung cancer. This sample's time point: sample taken at primary tumor resection. Sequencing was performed on whole RNA extracted from tumor and nontumor lung tissue, or from frozen PBMC, and the material was left unsorted. From the 5' RACE reads, TCRdb called clonotypes with MiXCR, one entry per CDR3 protein. The sample carries about 36,000 distinct CDR3 sequences, around 5.5% recorded once. The material was PBMCs, obtained at surgery. The receptors originated from a female donor with early-stage non-small cell lung cancer.

In this sample, this clonotype turned up many times. The chain recombines TRBV12-3 or TRBV12-4 with TRBJ1-1, with D perhaps TRBD1 (6 bases). The CDR3 loop spans 17 amino acids. V was pared by 6 bases and J by 3 bases, with 23 bases between. The CDR3 here is CASSSRPRGRLDTEAFF. CDR3 nucleotides: TGTGCCAGCAGCTCTCGTCCCCGGGGGCGGCTTGACACTGAAGCTTTCTTT.

Many counts were recorded for this clonotype. This chain links TRBV6-2 or TRBV6-3 with TRBJ2-3; D remains unclear. This CDR3 region has 14 residues. CDR1 and CDR2 (germline): MNHEY, SVGEGT. V gave up 4 bases and J gave up 5 bases, with 13 bases separating them. The CDR3 nucleotides are TGTGCCAGCAGTTTTTCGCGGACGGGAGATACGCAGTATTTT. Residues: CASSFSRTGDTQYF.

This rearrangement joins TRBV6-5 to TRBJ1-3; D is ambiguous. V gave up 0 bases and J gave up 0 bases, with 9 bases separating them. The CDR3 has 16 amino acids. Germline V gene data show CDR1 as MNHEY and CDR2 as SVGAGI. CDR3 sequence reads: CASSYSGLSSGNTIYF. CDR3 nucleotide sequence: TGTGCCAGCAGTTACTCAGGACTCAGCTCTGGAAACACCATATATTTT.

The sample holds many counts of this clonotype. The chain combines TRBV7-9 with TRBJ2-7; 9 bases fit TRBD1. Germline V gene data show CDR1 as SEHNR and CDR2 as FQNEAQ (reference sequence). CDR3 length: 15 residues. Trimming cost V 3 bases and J 2 bases; bases outside gene matches: 5. The CDR3 protein is CASSFGDRAAYEQYF. Written as DNA, the CDR3 is TGTGCCAGCAGCTTTGGGGACAGGGCTGCCTACGAGCAGTACTTC.

This rearrangement joins TRBV11-3 to TRBJ1-5, with 7 bases fitting TRBD1. The CDR3 is 15 residues long. Germline CDR1 and CDR2: SGHNT and YENEEA. With 7 bases clipped from V and 9 bases from J, the junction kept 15 bases outside the gene matches. CDR3 amino acids: CASIKNRGPDRPQHF. As DNA, the CDR3 is TGTGCCAGCATCAAAAACAGGGGCCCTGACCGGCCCCAGCATTTT.

This clonotype was seen at least ten times. The chain links TRBV7-8 to TRBJ1-2; D may be TRBD1 (6 bases). This CDR3 is built from 17 residues. From germline, CDR1 is SGHVS and CDR2 FQNEAQ. Trimming stripped 1 base from V and 4 bases from J, with 19 bases between. CDR3 sequence (DNA): TGTGCCAGCAGCTTAGAGAGGGGGTCACCCCCAGTCTATGGCTACACCTTC. Protein product: CASSLERGSPPVYGYTF.

The gene calls are TRBV28 and TRBJ2-6; 10 bases agree with TRBD1. Germline V gene lookup returns CDR1 MDHEN and CDR2 SYDVKM. V lost 6 bases and J lost 2; bases outside the gene matches: 10. The CDR3 consists of 18 residues. This CDR3 reads CASSFPGQGDPGANVLTF. CDR3 nucleotides: TGTGCCAGCAGCTTTCCTGGACAGGGGGACCCTGGGGCCAACGTCCTGACTTTC.